This record covers a single T cell receptor beta chain. The sample originates from a study of control samples from healthy donors and cancer patients. Germline V CDR1 and CDR2: MGHRA, YSYEKL. CDR3 length: 17 amino acids. V shed 4 bases and J shed 2 bases, with 18 bases lying between them. Profiled with immunoSEQ multiplex PCR; TCRdb holds only in-frame clones, not every one. The sample yields about 85,000 clones, 90% seen once. The clonotype originates from a young woman in good health. The sequenced material came from blood. The V gene is TRBV4-1, the J gene TRBJ1-3; D uncertain. The CDR3: CASSLSMGQGTGNTIYF. The CDR3 nucleotides are TGCGCCAGCAGCCTCTCCATGGGTCAAGGGACTGGAAACACCATATATTTT.